A single sample gave rise to the 2 T cell receptor beta chains below, sequenced in a study of cytomegalovirus exposure and HLA in healthy donors. The study ran its PCR with 60 Vbeta and 13 Jbeta primers. Data came from immunoSEQ multiplex PCR; TCRdb stores just in-frame clones and leaves some out. The sample has about 190,000 clones, approximately 83% seen once. The sequenced sample was PBMCs. These receptors all come from a boy between 2 and 10 years old in good health and CMV-seronegative.

CDR3 loop: CSALRTGGDYGYTF. The CDR3 DNA reads TGCAGCGCCCTCCGGACAGGGGGGGACTATGGCTACACCTTC. V and J are TRBV29-1 and TRBJ1-2, with 10 bases matching TRBD1. This CDR3 has 14 residues. V shed 7 bases and J 3 bases; nucleotides not matched to a gene: 8. Per the germline V gene, CDR1 is SQVTM and CDR2 is ANQGSEA.

The chain uses TRBV2 and TRBJ1-1; 8 nucleotides match TRBD1. The CDR3 sequence is 14 residues long. The trim removed 5 bases at V and 0 bases at J, leaving 2 bases unmatched. The germline gives CDR1 SNHLY, CDR2 FYNNEI. The CDR3 is CASSRQGMNTEAFF. The CDR3 DNA follows: TGTGCCAGCAGTCGACAGGGGATGAACACTGAAGCTTTCTTT.